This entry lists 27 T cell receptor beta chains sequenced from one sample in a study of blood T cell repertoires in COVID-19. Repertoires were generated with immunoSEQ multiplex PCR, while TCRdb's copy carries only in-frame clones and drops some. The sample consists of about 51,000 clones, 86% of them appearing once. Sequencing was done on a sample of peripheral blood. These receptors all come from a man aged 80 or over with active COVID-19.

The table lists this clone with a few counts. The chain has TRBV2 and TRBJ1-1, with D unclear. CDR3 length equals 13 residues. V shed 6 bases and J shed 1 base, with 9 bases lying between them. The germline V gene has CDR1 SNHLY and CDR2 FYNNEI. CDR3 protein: CASRLRRNTEAFF. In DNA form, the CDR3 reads TGTGCCAGCAGGTTACGGAGGAACACTGAAGCTTTCTTT.

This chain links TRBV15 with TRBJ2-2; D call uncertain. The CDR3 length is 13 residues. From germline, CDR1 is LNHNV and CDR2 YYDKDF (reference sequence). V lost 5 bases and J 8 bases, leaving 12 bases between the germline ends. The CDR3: CATSSDLTGELFF. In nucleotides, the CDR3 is TGTGCCACCAGCTCCGACTTAACTGGGGAGCTGTTTTTT.

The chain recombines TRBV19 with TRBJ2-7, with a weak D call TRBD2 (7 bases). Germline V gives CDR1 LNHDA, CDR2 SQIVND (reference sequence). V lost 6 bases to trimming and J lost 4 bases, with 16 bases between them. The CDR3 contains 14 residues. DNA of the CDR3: TGTGCCAGTAGAGGGGGGGCGGCGGCGTACGAGCAGTACTTC. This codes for CASRGGAAAYEQYF.

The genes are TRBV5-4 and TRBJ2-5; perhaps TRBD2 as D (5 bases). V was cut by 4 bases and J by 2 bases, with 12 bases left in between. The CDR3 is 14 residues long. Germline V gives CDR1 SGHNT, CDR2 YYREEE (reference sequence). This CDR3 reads CASSQRTQQETQYF. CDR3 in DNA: TGTGCCAGCAGCCAAAGGACTCAGCAAGAGACCCAGTACTTC.

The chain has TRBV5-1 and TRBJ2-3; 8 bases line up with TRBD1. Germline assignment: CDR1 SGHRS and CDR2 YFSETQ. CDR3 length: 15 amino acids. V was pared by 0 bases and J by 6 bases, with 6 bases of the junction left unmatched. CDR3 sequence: CASSLDRGERDTQYF. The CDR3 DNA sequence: TGCGCCAGCAGCTTGGACAGGGGGGAGAGGGATACGCAGTATTTT.

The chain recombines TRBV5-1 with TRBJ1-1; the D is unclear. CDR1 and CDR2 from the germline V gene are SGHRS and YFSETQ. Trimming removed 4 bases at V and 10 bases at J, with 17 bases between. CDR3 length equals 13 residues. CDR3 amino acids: CASSEEIVRIAFF. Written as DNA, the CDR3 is TGCGCCAGCAGCGAGGAGATTGTCCGTATAGCTTTCTTT.

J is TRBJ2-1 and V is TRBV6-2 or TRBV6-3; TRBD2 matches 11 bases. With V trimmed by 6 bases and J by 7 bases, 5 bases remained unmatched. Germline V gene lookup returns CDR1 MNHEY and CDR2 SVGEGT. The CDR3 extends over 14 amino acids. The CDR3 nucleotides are TGTGCCAGCAGCCAACTAGCGGGAGAAAATGAGCAGTTCTTC. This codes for CASSQLAGENEQFF.

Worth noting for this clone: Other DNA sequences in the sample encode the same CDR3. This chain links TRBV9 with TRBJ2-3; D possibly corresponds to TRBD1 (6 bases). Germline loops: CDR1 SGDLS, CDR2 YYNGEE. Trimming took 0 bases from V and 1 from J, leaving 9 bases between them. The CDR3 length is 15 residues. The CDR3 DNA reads TGTGCCAGCAGCGTAGAAGGGACACGCACAGATACGCAGTATTTT. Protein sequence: CASSVEGTRTDTQYF.

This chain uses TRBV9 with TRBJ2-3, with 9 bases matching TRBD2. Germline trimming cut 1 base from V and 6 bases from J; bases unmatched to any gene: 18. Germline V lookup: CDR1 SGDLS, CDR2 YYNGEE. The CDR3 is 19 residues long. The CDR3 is CASSVFGRSGRGALDTQYF. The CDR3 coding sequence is TGTGCCAGCAGCGTATTTGGTCGTAGCGGGAGAGGGGCTCTGGATACGCAGTATTTT. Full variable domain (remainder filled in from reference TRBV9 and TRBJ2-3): DSGVTQTPKHLITATGQRVTLRCSPRSGDLSVYWYQQSLDQGLQFLIQYYNGEERAKGNILERFSAQQFPDLHSELNLSSLELGDSALYFCASSVFGRSGRGALDTQYFGPGTRLTVL.

The CDR3 loop reads CASSVVGGSSYNEQFF. CDR3 bases: TGTGCCAGCAGCGTAGTGGGGGGTAGCTCCTACAATGAGCAGTTCTTC. V and J are TRBV9 and TRBJ2-1; tentatively, D is TRBD2 (6 bases). Germline V gene lookup returns CDR1 SGDLS and CDR2 YYNGEE. The CDR3 is 16 residues long. V was clipped by 0 bases and J by 0 bases, with 10 bases between them.

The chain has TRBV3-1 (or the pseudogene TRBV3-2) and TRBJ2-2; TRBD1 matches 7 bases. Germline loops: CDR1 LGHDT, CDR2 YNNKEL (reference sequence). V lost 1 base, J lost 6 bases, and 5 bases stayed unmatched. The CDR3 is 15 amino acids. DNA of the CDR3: TGTGCCAGCAGCCAAGGACAGGGTAGGGCCGGGGAGCTGTTTTTT. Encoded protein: CASSQGQGRAGELFF.

CDR3 sequence: CATSSGLSGTSYNEQFF. Written as DNA, the CDR3 is TGTGCCACCAGCAGTGGTCTTAGCGGGACCTCCTACAATGAGCAGTTCTTC. V usage is TRBV15 and J usage is TRBJ2-1, with 8 bases aligning to TRBD2. CDR1 is LNHNV and CDR2 is YYDKDF in the germline V gene (reference sequence). The CDR3 is 17 residues long. Trimming cost V 3 bases and J 0 bases; bases outside gene matches: 7.

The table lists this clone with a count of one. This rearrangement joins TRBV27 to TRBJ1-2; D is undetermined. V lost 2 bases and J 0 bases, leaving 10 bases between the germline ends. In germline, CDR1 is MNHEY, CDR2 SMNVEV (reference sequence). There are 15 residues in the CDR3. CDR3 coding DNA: TGTGCCAGCAGTTTAACCCTGACAACTAACTATGGCTACACCTTC. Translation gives CASSLTLTTNYGYTF.

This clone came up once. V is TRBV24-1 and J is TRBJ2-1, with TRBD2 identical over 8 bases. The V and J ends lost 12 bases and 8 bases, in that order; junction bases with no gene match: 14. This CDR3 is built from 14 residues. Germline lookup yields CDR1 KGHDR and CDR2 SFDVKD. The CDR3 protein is CAPKSIAGFDEQFF. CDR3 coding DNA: TGTGCCCCGAAGAGTATAGCGGGATTTGATGAGCAGTTCTTC.

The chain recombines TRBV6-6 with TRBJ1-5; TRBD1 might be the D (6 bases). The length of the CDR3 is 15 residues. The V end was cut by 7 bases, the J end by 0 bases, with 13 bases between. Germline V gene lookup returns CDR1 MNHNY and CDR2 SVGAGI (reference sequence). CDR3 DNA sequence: TGTGCCAGCACCCCATACAGGGATAGCAATCAGCCCCAGCATTTT. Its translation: CASTPYRDSNQPQHF.

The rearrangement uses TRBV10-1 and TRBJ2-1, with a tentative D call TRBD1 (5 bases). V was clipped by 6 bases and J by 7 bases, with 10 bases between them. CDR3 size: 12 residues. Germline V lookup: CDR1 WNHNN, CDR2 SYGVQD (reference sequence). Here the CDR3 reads CASRGPGNEQFF. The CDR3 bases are TGCGCCAGCAGAGGGCCAGGGAATGAGCAGTTCTTC.

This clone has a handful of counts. CDR3 protein: CASSYQGARAYEQYF. CDR3 in DNA: TGTGCCAGCAGCTACCAGGGGGCGCGGGCCTACGAGCAGTACTTC. The chain employs TRBV5-5 and TRBJ2-7; the match to TRBD1 covers 8 bases. Germline V gene lookup returns CDR1 SGHKS and CDR2 YYEKEE (reference sequence). The CDR3 sequence is 15 residues long. The J segment lost 2 bases and the V segment lost 3 bases, leaving 7 bases of the junction unmatched.

The CDR3 protein is CASNYRVSDEQFF. In nucleotides, the CDR3 is TGTGCCAGCAACTACAGGGTTAGTGATGAGCAGTTCTTC. The rearrangement uses TRBV6-5 and TRBJ2-1; D is perhaps TRBD1 (6 bases). Germline CDR1 is MNHEY and CDR2 is SVGAGI. V lost 7 bases and J 8 bases, leaving 15 bases between the germline ends. The CDR3 has 13 residues.

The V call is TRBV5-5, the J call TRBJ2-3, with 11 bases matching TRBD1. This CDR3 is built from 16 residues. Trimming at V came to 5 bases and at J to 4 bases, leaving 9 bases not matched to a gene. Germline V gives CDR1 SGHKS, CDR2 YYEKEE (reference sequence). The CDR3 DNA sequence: TGTGCCAGCAGTCCCGGACAGGGGGCCTTTTCAGATACGCAGTATTTT. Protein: CASSPGQGAFSDTQYF.

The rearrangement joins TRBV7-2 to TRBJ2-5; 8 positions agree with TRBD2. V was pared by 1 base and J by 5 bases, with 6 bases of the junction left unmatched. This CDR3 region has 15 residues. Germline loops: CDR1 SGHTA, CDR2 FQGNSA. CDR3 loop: CASSLVAGGLETQYF. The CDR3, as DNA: TGTGCCAGCAGCTTAGTTGCGGGAGGATTGGAGACCCAGTACTTC.

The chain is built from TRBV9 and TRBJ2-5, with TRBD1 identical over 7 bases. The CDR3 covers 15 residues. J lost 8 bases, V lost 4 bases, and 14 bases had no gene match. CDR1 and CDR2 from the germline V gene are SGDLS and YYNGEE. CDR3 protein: CASSKDGTAIVTQYF. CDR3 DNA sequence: TGTGCCAGCAGCAAAGACGGGACAGCCATCGTCACCCAGTACTTC.

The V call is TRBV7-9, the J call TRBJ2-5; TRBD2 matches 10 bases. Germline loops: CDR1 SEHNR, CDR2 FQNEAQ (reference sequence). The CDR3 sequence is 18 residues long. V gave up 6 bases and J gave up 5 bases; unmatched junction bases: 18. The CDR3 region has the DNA TGTGCCAGCAGTTTAAAAAACGTATCACTAGCGGGACTGGAGACCCAGTACTTC. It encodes CASSLKNVSLAGLETQYF.

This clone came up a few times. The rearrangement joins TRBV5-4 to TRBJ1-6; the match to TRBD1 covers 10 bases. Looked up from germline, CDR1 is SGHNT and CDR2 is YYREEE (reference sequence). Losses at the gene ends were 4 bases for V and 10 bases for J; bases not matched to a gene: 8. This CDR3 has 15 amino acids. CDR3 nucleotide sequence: TGTGCCAGCAGCCGAGGGACAGGGGAGGAATCACCCCTCCACTTT. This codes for CASSRGTGEESPLHF.

In DNA, the CDR3 is TGCGCCAGCAGCCAAGAAGTTACAGGGGGTAGTAGCAATCAGCCCCAGCATTTT. Protein: CASSQEVTGGSSNQPQHF. The J gene is TRBJ1-5, the V gene TRBV4-1; 8 bases are shared with TRBD1. Germline lookup yields CDR1 MGHRA and CDR2 YSYEKL. V was clipped by 0 bases and J by 0 bases; unmatched bases: 7. The CDR3 is 18 amino acids.

CDR3 in DNA: TGTGCCAGCAGCTTGGGGCGGAGTGGCTACACCTTC. Protein product: CASSLGRSGYTF. The chain couples TRBV5-6 to TRBJ1-2; D uncertain. V lost 0 bases and J 7 bases, leaving 7 bases between the germline ends. Germline CDR1 is SGHDT and CDR2 is YYEEEE. The CDR3 is 12 amino acids.

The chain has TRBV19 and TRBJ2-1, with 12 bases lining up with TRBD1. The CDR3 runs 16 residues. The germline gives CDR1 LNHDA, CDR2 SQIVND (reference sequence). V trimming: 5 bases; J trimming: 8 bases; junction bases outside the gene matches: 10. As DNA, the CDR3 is TGTGCCAGTAGTCCAACCGGGACAGGGGGCGCGGATGAGCAGTTCTTC. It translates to CASSPTGTGGADEQFF.

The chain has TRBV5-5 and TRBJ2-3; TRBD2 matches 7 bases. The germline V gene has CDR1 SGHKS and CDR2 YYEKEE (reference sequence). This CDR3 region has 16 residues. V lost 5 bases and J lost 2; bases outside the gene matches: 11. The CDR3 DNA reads TGTGCCAGCAGGGAAGAGGCGGGAGCGGTCACAGATACGCAGTATTTT. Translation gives CASREEAGAVTDTQYF.